This T cell receptor (beta chain) derives from a study of T cell responses to AZD1222 COVID-19 vaccine. Study outcomes and limitations: The study found vaccine-associated CD4 TCRs spanning spike, dominant at 160-218 and 743-854. Seropositive at baseline were only a handful of AZD1222 recipients. Spike-specific TCR depth and breadth grew after two AZD1222 doses.

Concerning this clone itself: Its antigen is unidentified.

Profiling relied on immunoSEQ multiplex PCR, and the TCRdb table lists in-frame clones only, not all of them. The sample includes about 94,000 clones, roughly 90% of them seen just once. Trimming took 4 bases from V and 6 from J; bases not matched to a gene: 7. The germline V gene has CDR1 SGDLS and CDR2 YYNGEE. The CDR3 totals 14 residues. This sample comprised peripheral blood, obtained 28 days after the second AZD1222 dose. This chain joins TRBV9 and TRBJ2-7; TRBD1 matches 10 bases. This receptor was taken from an adult who received the AZD1222 COVID-19 vaccine. This CDR3 reads CASSPTTGGSEQYF. In DNA, the CDR3 is TGTGCCAGCAGCCCAACGACAGGGGGCTCCGAGCAGTACTTC.